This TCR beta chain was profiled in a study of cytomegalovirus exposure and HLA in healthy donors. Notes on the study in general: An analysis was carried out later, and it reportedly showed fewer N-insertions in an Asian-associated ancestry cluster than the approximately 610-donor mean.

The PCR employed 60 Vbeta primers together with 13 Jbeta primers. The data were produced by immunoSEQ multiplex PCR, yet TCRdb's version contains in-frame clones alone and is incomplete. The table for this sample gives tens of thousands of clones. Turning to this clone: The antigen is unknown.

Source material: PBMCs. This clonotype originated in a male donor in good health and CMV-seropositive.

The DNA for the CDR3 is TGTGCCAGCAGTTTATACGGAGGTTATAATAGCAATCAGCCCCAGCATTTT. Its translation is CASSLYGGYNSNQPQHF. V gene TRBV28 combines with J gene TRBJ1-5; D gene uncertain. Germline CDR1 is MDHEN and CDR2 is SYDVKM. The CDR3 covers 17 residues. Trimming left V 1 base short and J 0 bases short, with 13 bases between.